One sample yielded the 30 T cell receptor beta chains listed below, sequenced in a study of shared clonotypes between healthy human individuals. Repertoires were generated with immunoSEQ multiplex PCR, while TCRdb's copy carries only in-frame clones and drops some. The sample yields roughly 850,000 clones, 90% to 97% seen once. The naive CD8 population came from CD45RO-negative cells selected for CCR7, without terminally differentiated effector memory CD45RA+ cells. Sample: naive CD8+ T cells sorted from blood. The receptors derive from a man aged 25-45 years in good health.

The rearrangement uses TRBV18 and TRBJ2-2; 8 nucleotides line up with TRBD1. Germline V gene sequence: CDR1 KGHSH, CDR2 LQKENI. The length of the CDR3 is 16 residues. V lost 0 bases to trimming and J lost 1 base; unmatched junction nucleotides: 1. CDR3 loop: CASSPPTGENTGELFF. CDR3 coding DNA: TGTGCCAGCTCACCACCGACAGGGGAGAACACCGGGGAGCTGTTTTTT.

This chain uses TRBV5-1 with TRBJ1-2; 8 nucleotides match TRBD1. This CDR3 spans 15 amino acids. Trimming removed 0 bases from V and 5 bases from J; junction bases left unmatched: 6. Germline CDR1 is SGHRS and CDR2 is YFSETQ. The CDR3 reads CASSLATGGEYGYTF. The CDR3 DNA sequence: TGCGCCAGCAGCTTGGCTACAGGGGGAGAGTATGGCTACACCTTC.

The CDR3 loop is CASSQDSAVGLAGGYEQYF. As DNA, the CDR3 is TGCGCCAGCAGCCAAGATTCGGCGGTTGGACTAGCGGGAGGGTACGAGCAGTACTTC. The J gene is TRBJ2-7, the V gene TRBV4-1; TRBD2 agrees at 15 bases. This CDR3 spans 19 amino acids. Germline lookup yields CDR1 MGHRA and CDR2 YSYEKL. Trimming at V came to 0 bases and at J to 4 bases, leaving 10 bases not matched to a gene.

This clone was picked up one time. CDR3 protein: CASSFGLAVYEQYF. As DNA, the CDR3 is TGTGCCAGCAGTTTCGGACTAGCGGTCTACGAGCAGTACTTC. V usage is TRBV6-5 and J usage is TRBJ2-7; 10 bases map to TRBD2. Germline V CDR1 and CDR2: MNHEY, SVGAGI. V lost 4 bases and J lost 3; bases outside the gene matches: 3. The CDR3 covers 14 residues.

This clone came up once. The chain uses TRBV6-1 and TRBJ2-7; tentative D call: TRBD1 (5 bases). CDR1 MNHNS and CDR2 SASEGT come from the germline V gene. The CDR3 covers 16 residues. Deletions cut 0 bases from V and 3 bases from J, with 15 bases between. The CDR3 is CASSEASDSLIYEQYF. DNA for the CDR3: TGTGCCAGCAGTGAAGCCTCCGACAGTCTAATCTACGAGCAGTACTTC.

As regards this clone: The identical CDR3 is also encoded by other nucleotide sequences in the sample. The chain employs TRBV9 and TRBJ2-7; TRBD1 matches at 9 bases. Germline trimming cut 4 bases from V and 1 base from J; bases unmatched to any gene: 3. CDR1 is SGDLS and CDR2 is YYNGEE in the germline V gene. The CDR3 loop spans 14 amino acids. In nucleotides, the CDR3 is TGTGCCAGCAGCCCCGGGACAGGGTCCTACGAGCAGTACTTC. Encoded protein: CASSPGTGSYEQYF.

The genes are TRBV27 and TRBJ2-2, with a weak D call TRBD1 (6 bases). The length of the CDR3 is 15 residues. Deletions cut 6 bases from V and 5 bases from J, with 16 bases between. Germline loops: CDR1 MNHEY, CDR2 SMNVEV (reference sequence). DNA of the CDR3: TGTGCCAGCAGCTCACAGGGAAGTGAAACCGGGGAGCTGTTTTTT. It translates to CASSSQGSETGELFF.

The count of this clone is one. This sequence joins TRBV14 and TRBJ2-3; the D is unclear. Trimming pared 0 bases from V and 4 bases from J, leaving 14 bases between. Per germline, CDR1 SGHDN and CDR2 FVKESK. The CDR3 totals 16 residues. The CDR3 loop is CASSQELGSFSDTQYF. In DNA, the CDR3 is TGTGCCAGCAGCCAAGAGTTGGGGTCCTTTTCAGATACGCAGTATTTT.

The chain joins TRBV14 to TRBJ2-7; the match to TRBD2 covers 9 bases. Germline CDR1 is SGHDN and CDR2 is FVKESK. The CDR3 has 14 amino acids. V lost 5 bases, J lost 2 bases, and 4 bases stayed unmatched. The CDR3: CASSGPSGAYEQYF. For the CDR3, the DNA is TGTGCCAGCAGCGGCCCTAGCGGGGCCTACGAGCAGTACTTC.

The CDR3 region has the DNA TGTGCCAGCAGCTTAGTCATTGGAGCAGATACGCAGTATTTT. Its protein product is CASSLVIGADTQYF. The genes are TRBV7-9 and TRBJ2-3; the D is unclear. The CDR3 sequence is 14 residues long. Germline values: CDR1 SEHNR, CDR2 FQNEAQ (reference sequence). V lost 1 base to trimming and J lost 4 bases, with 9 bases between them.

About this clone itself: The identical CDR3 is also encoded by other nucleotide sequences in the sample. The chain links TRBV14 to TRBJ2-1; the match to TRBD2 covers 11 bases. CDR1 is SGHDN and CDR2 is FVKESK in the germline V gene. J gave up 4 bases and V 6 bases, and 5 bases lay outside the gene matches. The CDR3 has 15 amino acids. The CDR3 here is CASSPLAGGYNEQFF. Here the CDR3 DNA reads TGTGCCAGCAGTCCCCTAGCGGGAGGTTACAATGAGCAGTTCTTC.

The CDR3 bases are TGTGCCAGCAGCAAAGGGAGCAATGAGCAGTTCTTC. Residues: CASSKGSNEQFF. V usage is TRBV7-9 and J usage is TRBJ2-1; TRBD2 is a possible D gene (5 bases). V gave up 5 bases and J gave up 6 bases, with 8 bases separating them. The CDR3 length is 12 residues. Germline CDR1 and CDR2: SEHNR and FQNEAQ (reference sequence).

This sequence joins TRBV12-5 and TRBJ2-2; D is perhaps TRBD1 (6 bases). The ends were cut back, 4 bases at V and 6 bases at J, with 6 bases in the middle. This CDR3 comprises 12 residues. CDR1 and CDR2 (germline): LGHNT, FRNRAP. CDR3: CASGWGPGELFF. The CDR3 DNA reads TGTGCTAGTGGTTGGGGGCCCGGGGAGCTGTTTTTT.

This clone was recorded once. This chain uses TRBV27 with TRBJ1-2, with a tentative D call TRBD1 (6 bases). Germline loops: CDR1 MNHEY, CDR2 SMNVEV (reference sequence). V lost 6 bases to trimming and J lost 2 bases, with 16 bases between them. The CDR3 consists of 15 residues. The CDR3 reads CASRDRGGRNYGYTF. The CDR3 bases are TGTGCCAGCAGAGATAGGGGGGGGCGGAACTATGGCTACACCTTC.

V gene TRBV7-9 combines with J gene TRBJ1-4; TRBD1 might be the D (5 bases). V was shortened by 5 bases and J by 8 bases, with 15 bases between the two germline ends. In germline, CDR1 is SEHNR, CDR2 FQNEAQ (reference sequence). The CDR3 is 14 residues long. CDR3 region: CASSLQGGEEKLFF. CDR3 nucleotide sequence: TGTGCCAGCAGCCTGCAGGGAGGGGAGGAAAAACTGTTTTTT.

The chain couples TRBV5-3 to TRBJ1-4; no clear D. TRBV5-3 is designated an ORF whose function remains uncertain. The CDR3 covers 13 residues. With 4 bases removed from V and 3 bases from J, the gap between germline ends came to 7 bases. CDR3 region: CARSISPNEKLFF. As DNA, the CDR3 is TGTGCCAGAAGCATAAGCCCTAATGAAAAACTGTTTTTT.

V is TRBV6-5 and J is TRBJ1-2; TRBD1 aligns across 7 bases. Germline V gene lookup returns CDR1 MNHEY and CDR2 SVGAGI. The V gene end was trimmed by 5 bases and the J gene end by 4 bases; junction bases not matched to a gene: 10. The CDR3 spans 15 residues. CDR3 protein: CASSPQGGIIYGYTF. The CDR3 region has the DNA TGTGCCAGCAGTCCCCAGGGGGGGATTATCTATGGCTACACCTTC.

This chain links TRBV2 with TRBJ1-2; 7 bases fit TRBD1. The germline gives CDR1 SNHLY, CDR2 FYNNEI. Germline trimming cut 1 base from V and 4 bases from J; bases unmatched to any gene: 3. CDR3 size: 14 residues. As DNA, the CDR3 is TGTGCCAGCAGTGAAGGACAGGGCCCCTATGGCTACACCTTC. Its translation is CASSEGQGPYGYTF.

The chain is built from TRBV6-4 and TRBJ2-3; TRBD1 agrees at 7 bases. V lost 2 bases, J lost 2 bases, and 4 bases stayed unmatched. Germline V CDR1 and CDR2: MRHNA, SNTAGT. The CDR3 consists of 15 residues. The CDR3 protein is CASSDRGRPTDTQYF. For the CDR3, the DNA is TGTGCCAGCAGTGACAGGGGGCGTCCCACAGATACGCAGTATTTT.

This clone has just a few counts. The genes are TRBV4-1 and TRBJ1-5, with D hard to call. The V gene lost 8 bases and the J gene lost 5 bases, with 13 bases spanning the gap. The CDR3 is 13 residues long. From germline, CDR1 is MGHRA and CDR2 YSYEKL. CDR3 region: CASSTLPDQPQHF. The DNA of the CDR3 is TGCGCCAGCTCCACACTACCCGATCAGCCCCAGCATTTT.

In DNA, the CDR3 is TGTGCCAGCAGCCGGGATGTCCTTCCGTTCGATGAGCAGTTCTTC. Translating it yields CASSRDVLPFDEQFF. The chain couples TRBV5-5 to TRBJ2-1, with D tentatively TRBD2 (5 bases). The germline V and J ends were trimmed by 4 bases and 8 bases, with 19 bases remaining between them. The CDR3 is 15 amino acids. The germline V gene has CDR1 SGHKS and CDR2 YYEKEE (reference sequence).

The CDR3 DNA follows: TGTGCCAGTTCCCACCTAATCGGGGGGTACGGTGTCTCCTACGAGCAGTACTTC. Amino acids: CASSHLIGGYGVSYEQYF. V is TRBV19 and J is TRBJ2-7; 7 bases line up with TRBD2. The V and J ends lost 8 bases and 0 bases, in that order; junction bases with no gene match: 19. This CDR3 comprises 18 residues. Germline CDR1 and CDR2: LNHDA and SQIVND (reference sequence).

CDR3 protein: CARARGNTEAFF. The CDR3 region has the DNA TGTGCCAGAGCCCGTGGGAACACTGAAGCTTTCTTT. The chain couples TRBV2 to TRBJ1-1; D is ambiguous. This CDR3 has 12 amino acids. Trimming removed 9 bases at V and 1 base at J, with 9 bases between. Per the germline V gene, CDR1 is SNHLY and CDR2 is FYNNEI.

The table lists this clone with a count of one. V and J are TRBV7-6 and TRBJ2-7, with 9 positions matching TRBD1. The junction had 2 bases not matched to a gene; V was cut back by 2 bases and J by 3 bases. The CDR3 totals 14 residues. In germline, CDR1 is SGHVS, CDR2 FNYEAQ. DNA for the CDR3: TGTGCCAGCAGCTTACCGGGACAGGGCTACGAGCAGTACTTC. It is translated as CASSLPGQGYEQYF.

This chain connects TRBV5-1 to TRBJ2-7, with 7 positions matching TRBD1. This CDR3 comprises 15 residues. The germline gives CDR1 SGHRS, CDR2 YFSETQ. Trimming removed 4 bases from V and 1 base from J; junction bases left unmatched: 8. The CDR3 nucleotides read TGCGCCAGCAGCAGTGAGTGGGACAGTTCCTACGAGCAGTACTTC. Encoded protein: CASSSEWDSSYEQYF.

The rearrangement links TRBV5-1 to TRBJ2-3, with a tentative D call TRBD2 (5 bases). This CDR3 region has 16 residues. Trimming stripped 5 bases from V and 2 bases from J, with 18 bases between. Germline V lookup: CDR1 SGHRS, CDR2 YFSETQ. The CDR3 nucleotides read TGCGCCAGCAGAGTCCATGGCGGGCATTACACAGATACGCAGTATTTT. Protein product: CASRVHGGHYTDTQYF.

This sequence joins TRBV7-9 and TRBJ2-1; 13 bases are a match to TRBD2. V dropped 4 bases and J dropped 7; count of bases not matched to a gene: 7. CDR1 is SEHNR and CDR2 is FQNEAQ in the germline V gene (reference sequence). This CDR3 comprises 16 residues. The chain's CDR3 is CASSSWTSGRVNEQFF. The CDR3, as DNA: TGTGCCAGCAGCTCGTGGACTAGCGGGAGAGTAAATGAGCAGTTCTTC.

In the case of this clone: This CDR3 is also generated by other DNA sequences in the sample. The V and J genes are TRBV7-9 and TRBJ2-7, with D hard to call. V lost 4 bases, J lost 2 bases, and 6 bases lay in between. Germline V CDR1 and CDR2: SEHNR, FQNEAQ (reference sequence). The CDR3 is 12 residues long. The CDR3, as DNA: TGTGCCAGCAGCTCCGATCCCTACGAGCAGTACTTC. Protein: CASSSDPYEQYF.

The chain links TRBV7-6 to TRBJ2-1; 11 bases agree with TRBD2. The CDR3 extends over 16 amino acids. Unmatched junction bases numbered 9, after V lost 7 bases and J lost 4 bases. Germline CDR1 reads SGHVS; CDR2 reads FNYEAQ. CDR3 DNA sequence: TGTGCCAGCAACTCCGGGACTAGCGGAGTTTACAATGAGCAGTTCTTC. It codes for CASNSGTSGVYNEQFF.

The sample holds one count of this clone. The V and J genes are TRBV10-3 and TRBJ2-1; the D gene could be TRBD1 or TRBD2 (6 bases each). CDR1 and CDR2 from the germline V gene are ENHRY and SYGVKD. The CDR3 sequence is 18 residues long. Trimming removed 6 bases at V and 6 bases at J, with 27 bases between. The CDR3, as DNA: TGTGCCATCAGGGAGGGTACAGGGACCCATAGGCAAGCCAATGAGCAGTTCTTC. It codes for CAIREGTGTHRQANEQFF.